This T cell receptor beta chain was sequenced for a study of cytomegalovirus exposure and HLA in healthy donors. Study-level results: Reports state that TCR beta sequences accurately predicted most subjects' HLA-A and HLA-B alleles. In a later analysis, at a false discovery rate of 0.05, 16,951 TCR beta sequences were associated with HLA alleles.

This PCR relied on a set of 60 Vbeta primers and 13 Jbeta primers. TCRdb's table, derived via immunoSEQ multiplex PCR, lists solely in-frame clones and lacks some. Counted here are 110,000 to 150,000 clones, more than 8% occurring once; the ten biggest clones make up 1.5% to 2%. Germline trimming cut 7 bases from V and 6 bases from J; bases unmatched to any gene: 6. This CDR3 is 12 amino acids long. Germline CDR1 reads SQVTM; CDR2 reads ANQGSEA. This clone was counted between two and nine times. Antigen unknown. The source material was PBMCs. The chain uses TRBV29-1 and TRBJ1-2, with 9 bases lining up with TRBD1. The sequence came from a man in his fifties in good health and CMV-seronegative. This CDR3 reads CSAEGQGNGYTF. The CDR3 DNA reads TGCAGCGCCGAAGGACAGGGGAATGGCTACACCTTC.